The rows below give T cell receptor beta chains drawn from one sample of a study of early T cells in non-severe SARS-CoV-2 infection. TCRdb recomputed calls from the 5' RACE reads with MiXCR, one row per CDR3 protein. The table lists about 49,000 distinct CDR3 sequences, under 7.5% of them singletons, with approximately 2.6% in the top ten. Sample: whole blood, taken at baseline. These receptors all come from an adult who was a healthcare worker with PCR-confirmed SARS-CoV-2 infection or an uninfected control (not recorded which). CDR3s leave out the opening cysteine and the closing phenylalanine or tryptophan. D genes are given only for firm matches. Some rows have no size entry. The others give once, few or many, or a class for an expanded clone.

D gene | clone size | V gene | CDR3 protein
NA | NA | TRBV6-1 | ASSELDTTTYTEAF
NA | few | TRBV7-9 | ASSLHTGTYQETQY
NA | many | TRBV7-9 | ASSLLGQPQH
NA | many | TRBV6-1 | ASSDVQGSTEAF
NA | many | TRBV11-2 | ASSLLTVNTEAF
TRBD2 | few | TRBV20-1 | SAARLAAYNEQF
NA | few | TRBV9 | ASSVGFATDTQY
TRBD1 | many | TRBV6-5 | ASSSPRGFEANVLT
TRBD1 | many | TRBV20-1 | SAGSSGGTIYGYT
NA | few | TRBV21-1 | ASSKLDPEFSGNTIY
NA | few | TRBV7-6 | ASSWGRVARNTGELF
TRBD2 | few | TRBV6-1 | ASSQTSGGADEQY
TRBD1 | few | TRBV9 | ASSRDEGAQNIQY
NA | many | TRBV6-1 | ASSDRRGETQY
NA | many | TRBV12-3/TRBV12-4 | ASSLPRGNTEAF
TRBD2 | NA | TRBV4-3 | ASSQDPKGLAGDSGANVLT
TRBD1 | few | TRBV9 | ASSKWPTGTGNTIY
TRBD1 | many | TRBV2 | ASREQGVLAEAF
NA | many | TRBV9 | ASSVGPGERAEAF
NA | few | TRBV27 | ASSPEKLNTEAF
NA | NA | TRBV7-9 | ASSLAYGSEQY
TRBD2 | NA | TRBV12-3/TRBV12-4 | ASRTSGGSSYNEQF
NA | many | TRBV19 | ASSGASGTDTQY
NA | many | TRBV6-6 | ASSYGASLREAF
NA | many | TRBV6-5 | ASSPTGANVLT
TRBD1 | few | TRBV7-9 | ASSFGTAEKLF
NA | NA | TRBV20-1 | SARADWTAVATGELF
NA | many | TRBV6-5 | ASSYGNSEQF
NA | many | TRBV28 | ASSYRENTDTQY